These 2 T cell receptor beta chains were all obtained from the same sample, sequenced in a study of shared clonotypes between healthy human individuals. The data were produced by immunoSEQ multiplex PCR, yet TCRdb's version contains in-frame clones alone and is incomplete. The sample contains 2 million or so clones, roughly 95% of which appear only once. Cells designated naive CD8 were CD45RO-negative and were positively selected for CCR7, with terminally differentiated effector memory CD45RA+ cells excluded. Sequencing used naive CD8+ T cells sorted from blood. These receptors came from a man in his late teens or twenties in good health.

About this clone: At the DNA level, this CDR3 is encoded by other sequences in the same sample as well. J is TRBJ2-1 and V is TRBV4-1, with D maybe TRBD1 (6 bases). The CDR3 runs to 14 residues. V lost 1 base and J 2 bases, leaving 6 bases between the germline ends. Germline-derived CDR1 and CDR2 are MGHRA and YSYEKL. The CDR3 nucleotides are TGCGCCAGCAGCCAAGGGGGGCCCTACAATGAGCAGTTCTTC. Translated, it gives CASSQGGPYNEQFF.

The chain recombines TRBV7-9 with TRBJ1-5, with 8 bases lining up with TRBD1. CDR3 length: 14 amino acids. The V segment lost 5 bases and the J segment 8 bases; nucleotides outside the gene matches: 8. Germline loops: CDR1 SEHNR, CDR2 FQNEAQ (reference sequence). The CDR3 sequence: CASSLQGDLEPQHF. CDR3 nucleotide sequence: TGTGCCAGCAGCCTACAGGGGGATCTGGAGCCCCAGCATTTT.